Presented here are 8 T cell receptor beta chains from one specimen sequenced in a study of regulatory T cells in long-lasting Graves disease. Both iRepertoire HTBI primers and Arm-PCR of CDR3 regions were used to build the TCR beta libraries. TCRdb used MiXCR to reprocess the multiplex PCR reads, holding one entry per CDR3 protein. The sample lists nearly 350,000 distinct CDR3 sequences, around 19% occurring once. Time point specified: persistent/refractory GD, antithyroid drugs over 5 years with positive TRAb. PBMCs provided the RNA from which the TCR library was made. This specimen was peripheral blood mononuclear cells (PBMCs), taken when the disease was refractory, from a patient treated with antithyroid drugs. The receptor set was obtained from a female donor with Graves disease.

The rearrangement joins TRBV12-5 to TRBJ2-5; D tentatively reads TRBD1 or TRBD2 (5 bases each). CDR3 length equals 17 residues. Trimming cost V 0 bases and J 4 bases, with 18 bases left between them. CDR1 LGHNT and CDR2 FRNRAP come from the germline V gene. The CDR3 coding sequence is TGTGCTAGTGGTTTGGTACGCGGCCTCTCGAGGGGAGAGACCCAGTACTTC. The encoded protein is CASGLVRGLSRGETQYF.

Turning to this clonotype: Only one base separates this from a far larger clonotype, so it likely reflects a read error. J is TRBJ2-2 and V is TRBV11-1; D might be TRBD1 or TRBD2, each matching 5 bases. The CDR3 extends over 15 amino acids. Germline-derived CDR1 and CDR2 are SGHAT and FQDESV (reference sequence). CDR3 sequence: CANSSQIDSGGELFF. DNA for the CDR3: TGTGCCAACAGCTCTCAGATCGACAGCGGCGGGGAGCTGTTTTTT. The full variable domain, with the rest looked up from reference TRBV11-1 and TRBJ2-2, is EAEVAQSPRYKITEKSQAVAFWCDPISGHATLYWYRQILGQGPELLVQFQDESVVDDSQLPKDRFSAERLKGVDSTLKIQPAELGDSAMYLCANSSQIDSGGELFFGEGSRLTVL.

This clonotype has more than one count but fewer than ten. J is TRBJ2-7 and V is TRBV6-5, with a weak D call TRBD2 (7 bases). The CDR3 sequence is 14 residues long. Germline V gives CDR1 MNHEY, CDR2 SVGAGI. The germline V and J ends were trimmed by 2 bases and 5 bases, with 13 bases remaining between them. CDR3 in amino acids: CASSYGGAFNEQYF. CDR3 nucleotide sequence: TGTGCCAGCAGTTACGGGGGGGCTTTCAACGAGCAGTACTTC.

The chain links TRBV10-3 to TRBJ1-4, with D unresolved. Germline V gene lookup returns CDR1 ENHRY and CDR2 SYGVKD. The CDR3 sequence is 13 residues long. V lost 11 bases and J lost 0, with 10 bases in between. CDR3 amino acids: CAHQYSTNEKLFF. The CDR3 DNA reads TGTGCCCATCAGTACTCAACTAATGAAAAACTGTTTTTT.

Notes on this clonotype: A clone one base away is much larger, so this may be a read error. This rearrangement joins TRBV11-2 to TRBJ2-5, with D perhaps matching TRBD2 (6 bases). The CDR3 is made up of 15 amino acids. Germline V gene sequence: CDR1 SGHAT, CDR2 FQNNGV. In DNA form, the CDR3 reads TGTGTCAGCAGCACCTGGACTAACGGTATAGAGACCCAGTACTTC. The encoded protein is CVSSTWTNGIETQYF.

The table lists this clonotype with a few counts. The chain combines TRBV5-1 with TRBJ2-5; TRBD2 matches at 7 bases. V shed 8 bases and J 4 bases; nucleotides not matched to a gene: 8. Germline CDR1 is SGHRS and CDR2 is YFSETQ. This CDR3 has 13 amino acids. In DNA form, the CDR3 reads TGCGCCAGTCACGAGCGGGGCGGAGAGACCCAGTACTTC. It yields the protein CASHERGGETQYF.

This clonotype was detected a few times. The rearrangement links TRBV14 to TRBJ1-3; D is uncertain. Germline loops: CDR1 SGHDN, CDR2 FVKESK. The CDR3 contains 16 residues. V lost 3 bases and J lost 0, with 12 bases in between. The chain's CDR3 is CASSQGRVSSGNTIYF. As DNA, the CDR3 is TGTGCCAGCAGCCAGGGGAGGGTGAGCTCTGGAAACACCATATATTTT.

Points on this clonotype: A read error is possible here, since a much larger clone lies one base away. V gene TRBV6-8 combines with J gene TRBJ2-6; D gene uncertain. The CDR3 spans 15 residues. From germline, CDR1 is MNHGY and CDR2 SAAAGT. The CDR3 nucleotides are TGTGCCGGCAGTTACTCGGGCTCTGGGGCCAACGTCCTGACTTTC. This encodes CAGSYSGSGANVLTF.